The 31 T cell receptor beta chains below were found in one sample sequenced in a study of prognosis after radiotherapy for stage I lung cancer. Using two-round multiplex PCR, the authors amplified TCR beta CDR3 from genomic DNA. Every TRBV and TRBJ gene had its own specific primer in first-round PCR. A single record per CDR3 protein comes from TCRdb applying MiXCR to the multiplex PCR reads. The table lists over 9,000 distinct CDR3 sequences, under 45% of them singletons. Sample: PBMCs, taken before or after stereotactic body radiation therapy (not recorded which). The receptors shown here come from a donor aged 50 or older with non-small cell lung cancer.

The chain recombines TRBV6-2 or TRBV6-3 with TRBJ1-2; D not certain. The length of the CDR3 is 15 residues. The germline V and J ends were trimmed by 7 bases and 4 bases, with 19 bases remaining between them. Germline V gene data show CDR1 as MNHEY and CDR2 as SVGEGT. CDR3 bases: TGTGCCAGCACCCAATCCTCCGATACTCTCTATGGCTACACCTTC. Its protein is CASTQSSDTLYGYTF.

The chain recombines TRBV7-6 with TRBJ2-5; the match to TRBD2 covers 14 bases. The CDR3 has 19 amino acids. After removal of 3 bases from V and 0 bases from J, the junction contained 9 bases not matched to a gene. Germline V gives CDR1 SGHVS, CDR2 FNYEAQ. The CDR3 sequence: CASSFLGTSGGRDQETQYF. In nucleotides, the CDR3 is TGTGCCAGCAGCTTCCTCGGGACTAGCGGGGGCCGTGACCAAGAGACCCAGTACTTC.

As for this clonotype: A far larger clone is just one base off, so this is likely a read error. The chain carries TRBV7-9 and TRBJ2-7, with D maybe TRBD1 (6 bases). Germline V gene sequence: CDR1 SEHNR, CDR2 FQNEAQ (reference sequence). CDR3 length: 14 residues. Trimming left V 6 bases short and J 2 bases short, with 14 bases between. The CDR3 coding sequence is TGTGCCAGCAGGCGTAGCTGGGGGCCCTACGAGCAGTACTTC. It translates to CASRRSWGPYEQYF. Full variable domain (remainder filled in from reference TRBV7-9 and TRBJ2-7): DTGVSQNPRHKITKRGQNVTFRCDPISEHNRLYWYRQTLGQGPEFLTYFQNEAQLEKSRLLSDRFSAERPKGSFSTLEIQRTEQGDSAMYLCASRRSWGPYEQYFGPGTRLTVT.

In this sample, this clonotype turned up many times. This sequence joins TRBV20-1 and TRBJ2-3; D perhaps matches TRBD2 (5 bases). Germline V lookup: CDR1 DFQATT, CDR2 SNEGSKA (reference sequence). The CDR3 length is 11 residues. The V end was cut by 8 bases, the J end by 2 bases, with 8 bases between. The CDR3 loop is CSLRDTDTQYF. In DNA, the CDR3 is TGCAGTTTGAGGGACACAGATACGCAGTATTTT.

V is TRBV28 and J is TRBJ1-2; D gene unclear. V lost 6 bases and J lost 4, with 6 bases in between. The CDR3 is 11 residues long. From germline, CDR1 is MDHEN and CDR2 SYDVKM. The CDR3 loop is CASRKGYGYTF. CDR3 sequence (DNA): TGTGCCAGCAGAAAGGGCTATGGCTACACCTTC.

This chain joins TRBV6-1 and TRBJ2-5; D is perhaps TRBD2 (5 bases). Germline V gives CDR1 MNHNS, CDR2 SASEGT. Trimming pared 4 bases from V and 6 bases from J, leaving 12 bases between. This CDR3 spans 13 amino acids. CDR3 DNA: TGTGCCAGCAGTGGCGGACTCGGGAAGACCCAGTACTTC. Its translation is CASSGGLGKTQYF.

This clonotype was recorded at least ten times. This chain uses TRBV5-6 with TRBJ1-1; D is uncertain. CDR1 and CDR2 (germline): SGHDT, YYEEEE. The CDR3 contains 13 residues. V lost 4 bases, J lost 0 bases, and 7 bases lay in between. Written as DNA, the CDR3 is TGTGCCAGCAGCGCTAAATTGAACACTGAAGCTTTCTTT. It translates to CASSAKLNTEAFF.

The chain is built from TRBV13 and TRBJ2-5; possibly TRBD1 or TRBD2 for D (5 bases each). V lost 3 bases and J lost 4, with 15 bases in between. Germline V lookup: CDR1 PRHDT, CDR2 FYEKMQ (reference sequence). This CDR3 region has 15 residues. The CDR3 bases are TGTGCCAGCAGCTTTGCTTCCGGGGCACGAGAGACCCAGTACTTC. Amino acid sequence: CASSFASGARETQYF.

In its sample, this clonotype was seen a few times. CDR3 sequence reads: CASSASSAGGELFF. In nucleotides, the CDR3 is TGTGCCAGCAGTGCTTCTAGCGCCGGGGGGGAGCTGTTTTTT. J is TRBJ2-2 and V is TRBV9, with a tentative D call TRBD2 (6 bases). Germline lookup yields CDR1 SGDLS and CDR2 YYNGEE. V was cut by 5 bases and J by 8 bases, with 16 bases left in between. There are 14 residues in the CDR3.

This chain connects TRBV20-1 to TRBJ1-1; D not resolved. Germline V gene sequence: CDR1 DFQATT, CDR2 SNEGSKA (reference sequence). V was cut by 0 bases and J by 6 bases, with 20 bases left in between. There are 16 residues in the CDR3. The CDR3 region has the DNA TGCAGTGCTAGAGACTGGGGTGGCGCAGGCCGCCCTGAAGCTTTCTTT. Translating gives CSARDWGGAGRPEAFF.

In this sample, this clonotype turned up many times. This sequence joins TRBV3-1 and TRBJ2-2; D is unclear. CDR3 length: 13 amino acids. V was cut by 4 bases and J by 1 base, with 4 bases left in between. Germline values: CDR1 LGHDT, CDR2 YNNKEL (reference sequence). Here the CDR3 DNA reads TGTGCCAGCAGCCCAGGGAACACCGGGGAGCTGTTTTTT. Its translation is CASSPGNTGELFF.

This clonotype is labeled as medium-sized (0.01 to 0.1%). This chain uses TRBV4-3 with TRBJ2-1; tentative D call: TRBD2 (5 bases). This CDR3 is 13 amino acids long. Between the trimmed V and J ends, which lost 0 bases and 9 bases, there was a span of 9 bases. Germline loops: CDR1 LGHNA, CDR2 YSLEER. This CDR3 is CASSQDMEVEQFF. The CDR3 nucleotides read TGCGCCAGCAGCCAAGATATGGAGGTTGAGCAGTTCTTC.

In DNA, the CDR3 is TGTGCCAGCAGCTCCAGCGGGAGTACAGATACGCAGTATTTT. Translation: CASSSSGSTDTQYF. The genes are TRBV3-1 and TRBJ2-3; 8 bases fit TRBD2. Germline V gene lookup returns CDR1 LGHDT and CDR2 YNNKEL (reference sequence). The CDR3 contains 14 residues. J was trimmed by 3 bases and V by 5 bases; bases with no gene match: 4.

At least ten counts were recorded for this clonotype. The rearrangement uses TRBV28 and TRBJ2-1; no firm D call. Germline lookup yields CDR1 MDHEN and CDR2 SYDVKM. The CDR3 contains 11 residues. Trimming took off 2 bases at V and 14 bases at J, with 10 bases between the two ends. For the CDR3, the DNA is TGTGCCAGCAGTTTAAGTCGGGCGGAGTTCTTC. This gives the protein CASSLSRAEFF.

The chain joins TRBV5-5 to TRBJ2-1; D is unclear. The length of the CDR3 is 14 residues. Trimming cost V 4 bases and J 8 bases, with 16 bases left between them. Germline V gene lookup returns CDR1 SGHKS and CDR2 YYEKEE (reference sequence). The chain's CDR3 is CASSLKVGYDEQFF. The DNA for the CDR3 is TGTGCCAGCAGCCTCAAGGTTGGGTACGATGAGCAGTTCTTC.

This clonotype came up many times. J is TRBJ1-4 and V is TRBV12-3 or TRBV12-4; possible D gene TRBD1, 6 bases. The germline V and J ends were trimmed by 5 bases and 11 bases, with 12 bases remaining between them. The CDR3 spans 12 residues. The CDR3 region is CASSAPTGKLFF. CDR3 DNA: TGTGCCAGCAGTGCGCCGACAGGTAAACTGTTTTTT.

This clonotype was seen many times. A read error is possible here, since a much larger clone lies one base away. This rearrangement joins TRBV5-1 to TRBJ1-3; D not resolved. This CDR3 is 15 amino acids long. V lost 1 base to trimming and J lost 2 bases, with 10 bases between them. CDR1 and CDR2 from the germline V gene are SGHRS and YFSETQ. The CDR3 DNA sequence: TGCGCCAGCAGCTTGTCCTCGGCGGCTGGAAACACCATATATTTT. Its protein is CASSLSSAAGNTIYF.

This clonotype was observed at least ten times. The chain has TRBV7-3 and TRBJ2-3; TRBD1 is a possible D gene (6 bases). This CDR3 has 15 residues. Looked up from germline, CDR1 is SGHTA and CDR2 is FQGTGA. Trimming left V 3 bases short and J 0 bases short, with 10 bases between. CDR3 sequence reads: CASSFRQASTDTQYF. As DNA, the CDR3 is TGTGCCAGCAGCTTTCGACAGGCTAGCACAGATACGCAGTATTTT.

This clonotype was seen many times. V is TRBV5-6 and J is TRBJ2-3, with unresolved D. V lost 3 bases and J lost 4, with 12 bases in between. CDR3 size: 14 residues. Looked up from germline, CDR1 is SGHDT and CDR2 is YYEEEE. The DNA of the CDR3 is TGTGCCAGCAGCTCTTTACGGGTTCCAGATACGCAGTATTTT. Its protein product is CASSSLRVPDTQYF.

A word on this clonotype: This may arise from a read error, as a much more abundant clone is one base away. The chain links TRBV5-1 to TRBJ2-1, with TRBD2 matching over 7 bases. The CDR3 sequence is 15 residues long. The V and J ends lost 4 bases and 13 bases, in that order; junction bases with no gene match: 17. Germline CDR1 is SGHRS and CDR2 is YFSETQ. The CDR3 sequence is CASSARPTSRETQFF. CDR3 DNA sequence: TGCGCCAGCAGCGCGCGCCCGACTAGCAGAGAGACCCAGTTCTTC.

As to this clonotype: One end of the junction does not line up with germline, which may come from a read error. The chain is built from TRBV7-6 and TRBJ2-3; D is possibly TRBD1 (5 bases). Germline V gives CDR1 SGHVS, CDR2 FNYEAQ. The length of the CDR3 is 14 residues. The CDR3 spells CASSSSQGTDTQYF. In nucleotides, the CDR3 is TGTGCCAGCAGCTCCTCCCAGGGAACAGATACTCAGTATTTT. Using reference TRBV7-6 and TRBJ2-3 for the parts outside the CDR3, the full variable domain is GAGVSQSPRYKVTKRGQDVALRCDPISGHVSLYWYRQALGQGPEFLTYFNYEAQQDKSGLPNDRFSAERPEGSISTLTIQRTEQRDSAMYRCASSSSQGTDTQYFGPGTRLTVL.

This clonotype has ten or more counts. The chain couples TRBV29-1 to TRBJ2-1, with D unclear. Trimming took 5 bases from V and 0 from J, leaving 11 bases between them. The germline V gene has CDR1 SQVTM and CDR2 ANQGSEA. The CDR3 is 14 amino acids. This CDR3 reads CSVRRRSSYNEQFF. CDR3 DNA sequence: TGCAGCGTTCGGCGGCGTAGCTCCTACAATGAGCAGTTCTTC.

This clonotype was picked up many times. The genes are TRBV19 and TRBJ2-5, with 7 positions matching TRBD2. V lost 0 bases and J lost 2; bases outside the gene matches: 12. The CDR3 totals 18 residues. Germline values: CDR1 LNHDA, CDR2 SQIVND (reference sequence). DNA for the CDR3: TGTGCCAGTAGTATAGATGGGAACGGGGGGATCTTACAAGAGACCCAGTACTTC. Translating gives CASSIDGNGGILQETQYF.

This clonotype has at least ten counts. The chain joins TRBV20-1 to TRBJ2-5; 13 bases fit TRBD2. After removal of 4 bases from V and 3 bases from J, the junction contained 2 bases not matched to a gene. The CDR3 contains 14 residues. CDR1 is DFQATT, CDR2 SNEGSKA, per germline (reference sequence). CDR3 nucleotides: TGCAGTGCTATCGGACTAGCGGGAGAAGAGACCCAGTACTTC. Amino acid sequence: CSAIGLAGEETQYF.

There are many counts of this clonotype. This chain joins TRBV24-1 and TRBJ2-1; D is possibly TRBD1 (6 bases). V dropped 9 bases and J dropped 7 bases, with 15 bases sitting between them. The germline CDR1 and CDR2 sequences are KGHDR and SFDVKD. CDR3 length: 13 residues. CDR3 region: CATQSDSRNEQFF. CDR3 DNA sequence: TGTGCCACCCAATCGGACAGCCGGAATGAGCAGTTCTTC.

Sample share makes this clonotype medium-sized (0.01 to 0.1%). The chain has TRBV12-3 or TRBV12-4 and TRBJ2-2, with no clear D. V was clipped by 3 bases and J by 4 bases, with 6 bases between them. This CDR3 has 13 amino acids. The CDR3 loop is CASSLKFTGELFF. CDR3 DNA: TGTGCCAGCAGTTTGAAGTTCACCGGGGAGCTGTTTTTT.

This clonotype was counted a few times. The chain joins TRBV2 to TRBJ2-3; perhaps D is TRBD1 or TRBD2 (5 bases each). The length of the CDR3 is 15 residues. The germline CDR1 and CDR2 sequences are SNHLY and FYNNEI. The germline V and J ends were trimmed by 4 bases and 0 bases, with 11 bases remaining between them. CDR3 nucleotide sequence: TGTGCCAGCAGTGGAGGGACGGCAAGCACAGATACGCAGTATTTT. Protein sequence: CASSGGTASTDTQYF.

This clonotype has ten or more counts. V usage is TRBV15 and J usage is TRBJ2-5, with 7 bases aligning to TRBD1. The CDR3 is 15 amino acids. V lost 3 bases to trimming and J lost 5 bases; unmatched junction nucleotides: 9. The germline gives CDR1 LNHNV, CDR2 YYDKDF (reference sequence). The CDR3 DNA sequence: TGTGCCACCAGCAGGGATGACAGGGTTTGGGAGACCCAGTACTTC. It yields the protein CATSRDDRVWETQYF. The variable domain in full, with the rest retrieved from reference TRBV15 and TRBJ2-5, is DAMVIQNPRYQVTQFGKPVTLSCSQTLNHNVMYWYQQKSSQAPKLLFHYYDKDFNNEADTPDNFQSRRPNTSFCFLDIRSPGLGDTAMYLCATSRDDRVWETQYFGPGTRLLVL.

This clonotype occurred many times. The chain employs TRBV7-9 and TRBJ1-2; D uncertain. CDR1 is SEHNR and CDR2 is FQNEAQ in the germline V gene (reference sequence). The CDR3 contains 16 residues. Trimming shortened V by 1 base and J by 2 bases, and 14 bases separated the two germline ends. The CDR3: CASSLDPRFQNYGYTF. In DNA form, the CDR3 reads TGTGCCAGCAGCTTAGACCCGCGGTTCCAGAACTATGGCTACACCTTC.

This clonotype was picked up many times. The chain employs TRBV19 and TRBJ1-1; D possibly corresponds to TRBD1 (6 bases). The CDR3 is made up of 15 amino acids. Germline V lookup: CDR1 LNHDA, CDR2 SQIVND (reference sequence). The ends were cut back, 3 bases at V and 2 bases at J, with 13 bases in the middle. CDR3 residues: CASSILWDTNTEAFF. The CDR3 coding sequence is TGTGCCAGTAGTATCCTCTGGGACACTAACACTGAAGCTTTCTTT. The full variable domain, its missing parts supplied by reference TRBV19 and TRBJ1-1, is DGGITQSPKYLFRKEGQNVTLSCEQNLNHDAMYWYRQDPGQGLRLIYYSQIVNDFQKGDIAEGYSVSREKKESFPLTVTSAQKNPTAFYLCASSILWDTNTEAFFGQGTRLTVV.

The chain has TRBV25-1 and TRBJ2-3; D ambiguous. Trimming left V 2 bases short and J 5 bases short, with 11 bases between. This CDR3 comprises 14 residues. Germline V lookup: CDR1 MGHDK, CDR2 SYGVNS. CDR3 protein: CASSEVGTGDTQYF. In DNA, the CDR3 is TGTGCCAGCAGTGAAGTGGGAACGGGAGATACGCAGTATTTT. Full variable domain (outside the CDR3, taken from reference TRBV25-1 and TRBJ2-3): EADIYQTPRYLVIGTGKKITLECSQTMGHDKMYWYQQDPGMELHLIHYSYGVNSTEKGDLSSESTVSRIRTEHFPLTLESARPSHTSQYLCASSEVGTGDTQYFGPGTRLTVL.